A selection of T cell receptor beta chains follows, all from one sample in a study of Ad26.COV2.S vaccination and SARS-CoV-2 variants. Clones were read by immunoSEQ multiplex PCR, and TCRdb kept only the in-frame ones, dropping some. The sample holds about 450,000 clones, roughly 89% seen once. The material was peripheral blood, obtained in a trial of Ad26.COV2.S vaccine versus placebo. The receptors here all came from a person between 18 and 65 years old who received the Ad26.COV2.S COVID-19 vaccine or a placebo. Both conserved end residues are part of each CDR3. Fields, in order: J gene, clone size, D gene, V gene, CDR3 protein, CDR3 DNA. A D gene is named only where the DNA matches it firmly. Only some rows state a clone size, as once, few, many or a class for expanded clones.

j_call: TRBJ1-2; clone_size: NA; d_call: TRBD1; v_call: TRBV5-1; cdr3_aa: CASSSLTGNYGYTF; cdr3_nt: TGCGCCAGCAGCTCGTTGACAGGGAACTATGGCTACACCTTC
j_call: TRBJ1-6; clone_size: NA; d_call: NA; v_call: TRBV5-1; cdr3_aa: CASSSYRGSGSPLHF; cdr3_nt: TGCGCCAGCAGCTCCTATCGGGGGAGTGGGTCACCCCTCCACTTT
j_call: TRBJ2-1; clone_size: once; d_call: TRBD2; v_call: TRBV7-8; cdr3_aa: CASSAQASGIYNEQFF; cdr3_nt: TGTGCCAGCAGCGCCCAGGCTAGCGGGATCTACAATGAGCAGTTCTTC
j_call: TRBJ1-1; clone_size: NA; d_call: NA; v_call: TRBV25-1; cdr3_aa: CASSEFRGNTEAFF; cdr3_nt: TGTGCCAGCAGTGAATTTCGGGGTAACACTGAAGCTTTCTTT
j_call: TRBJ2-6; clone_size: NA; d_call: NA; v_call: TRBV30; cdr3_aa: CAWSVRGRWSGANVLTF; cdr3_nt: TGTGCCTGGAGTGTTCGGGGGCGCTGGTCTGGGGCCAACGTCCTGACTTTC
j_call: TRBJ2-2; clone_size: NA; d_call: TRBD1; v_call: TRBV18; cdr3_aa: CASSPGQGGELFF; cdr3_nt: TGTGCCAGCTCACCAGGACAGGGTGGGGAGCTGTTTTTT
j_call: TRBJ1-3; clone_size: NA; d_call: NA; v_call: TRBV5-1; cdr3_aa: CASSLVPSSGNTIYF; cdr3_nt: TGCGCCAGCAGCTTGGTTCCCAGCTCTGGAAACACCATATATTTT
j_call: TRBJ1-3; clone_size: NA; d_call: NA; v_call: TRBV6-2/TRBV6-3; cdr3_aa: CASSAVSRGNTIYF; cdr3_nt: TGTGCCAGCAGCGCAGTAAGCCGTGGAAACACCATATATTTT
j_call: TRBJ1-3; clone_size: NA; d_call: NA; v_call: TRBV9; cdr3_aa: CASSVAGTSYSGNTIYF; cdr3_nt: TGTGCCAGCAGCGTAGCCGGGACGAGCTACTCTGGAAACACCATATATTTT
j_call: TRBJ1-5; clone_size: NA; d_call: NA; v_call: TRBV27; cdr3_aa: CASSLSGDWSNQPQHF; cdr3_nt: TGTGCCAGCAGTTTATCTGGGGATTGGAGCAATCAGCCCCAGCATTTT
j_call: TRBJ1-2; clone_size: NA; d_call: NA; v_call: TRBV30; cdr3_aa: CAWSRVGSGGYTF; cdr3_nt: TGTGCCTGGAGCCGAGTCGGGTCGGGTGGCTACACCTTC
j_call: TRBJ1-6; clone_size: NA; d_call: NA; v_call: TRBV3-1/TRBV3-2; cdr3_aa: CAAGLTNSPLHF; cdr3_nt: TGTGCCGCCGGACTGACAAATTCACCCCTCCACTTT
j_call: TRBJ2-1; clone_size: few; d_call: NA; v_call: TRBV5-6; cdr3_aa: CASSPWGVAEDNEQFF; cdr3_nt: TGTGCCAGCAGCCCCTGGGGGGTAGCGGAGGATAATGAGCAGTTCTTC
j_call: TRBJ2-5; clone_size: NA; d_call: NA; v_call: TRBV12-5; cdr3_aa: CASGFGGLGETQYF; cdr3_nt: TGTGCTAGTGGTTTTGGTGGGTTGGGAGAGACCCAGTACTTC
j_call: TRBJ1-2; clone_size: NA; d_call: NA; v_call: TRBV3-1/TRBV3-2; cdr3_aa: CASSQVVWDPNYGYTF; cdr3_nt: TGTGCCAGCAGCCAAGTCGTCTGGGATCCTAACTATGGCTACACCTTC
j_call: TRBJ2-2; clone_size: once; d_call: TRBD2; v_call: TRBV7-7; cdr3_aa: CASRPGLAGTGELFF; cdr3_nt: TGTGCCAGCAGACCGGGACTAGCGGGGACCGGGGAGCTGTTTTTT
j_call: TRBJ2-5; clone_size: NA; d_call: NA; v_call: TRBV30; cdr3_aa: CAWSVRGGKTQYF; cdr3_nt: TGTGCCTGGAGTGTAAGGGGGGGGAAGACCCAGTACTTC
j_call: TRBJ2-6; clone_size: NA; d_call: NA; v_call: TRBV4-1; cdr3_aa: CASSHRQSGANVLTF; cdr3_nt: TGCGCCAGCAGCCACCGACAGTCTGGGGCCAACGTCCTGACTTTC
j_call: TRBJ1-6; clone_size: few; d_call: NA; v_call: TRBV2; cdr3_aa: CASSEGGAYNSPLHF; cdr3_nt: TGTGCCAGCAGTGAGGGGGGAGCCTATAATTCACCCCTCCACTTT
j_call: TRBJ1-1; clone_size: NA; d_call: TRBD1; v_call: TRBV4-2; cdr3_aa: CASSQEGPQGEGNTEAFF; cdr3_nt: TGTGCCAGCAGCCAAGAGGGACCCCAGGGGGAAGGGAACACTGAAGCTTTCTTT
j_call: TRBJ1-4; clone_size: NA; d_call: NA; v_call: TRBV18; cdr3_aa: CASSPPSRATNEKLFF; cdr3_nt: TGTGCCAGCTCACCACCTAGCCGTGCAACTAATGAAAAACTGTTTTTT
j_call: TRBJ2-3; clone_size: NA; d_call: TRBD1; v_call: TRBV5-4; cdr3_aa: CASSPTGGADTQYF; cdr3_nt: TGTGCCAGCAGCCCGACAGGGGGTGCAGATACGCAGTATTTT
j_call: TRBJ2-5; clone_size: once; d_call: TRBD1; v_call: TRBV10-3; cdr3_aa: CAISGNRGYQETQYF; cdr3_nt: TGTGCCATCAGTGGCAACAGGGGGTACCAAGAGACCCAGTACTTC
j_call: TRBJ1-2; clone_size: NA; d_call: TRBD1; v_call: TRBV10-3; cdr3_aa: CATSDRQGGYTF; cdr3_nt: TGTGCCACCTCTGACAGACAGGGGGGCTACACCTTC
j_call: TRBJ1-4; clone_size: NA; d_call: NA; v_call: TRBV5-1; cdr3_aa: CASSLVESNEKLFF; cdr3_nt: TGCGCCAGCAGCTTGGTAGAGAGTAATGAAAAACTGTTTTTT
j_call: TRBJ1-6; clone_size: few; d_call: NA; v_call: TRBV9; cdr3_aa: CASSALGGRNSPLHF; cdr3_nt: TGTGCCAGCAGCGCCCTCGGGGGCAGAAATTCACCCCTCCACTTT
j_call: TRBJ1-3; clone_size: NA; d_call: NA; v_call: TRBV7-2; cdr3_aa: CASSLHRDENTIYF; cdr3_nt: TGTGCCAGCAGCTTACACAGGGATGAAAACACCATATATTTT
j_call: TRBJ2-1; clone_size: NA; d_call: NA; v_call: TRBV3-1/TRBV3-2; cdr3_aa: CASGSPSVNEQFF; cdr3_nt: TGTGCCAGCGGGTCGCCTAGCGTCAATGAGCAGTTCTTC
j_call: TRBJ1-2; clone_size: NA; d_call: NA; v_call: TRBV6-2/TRBV6-3; cdr3_aa: CASSYSFSLGGYGYGYTF; cdr3_nt: TGTGCCAGCAGTTACTCGTTCTCCCTCGGGGGGTACGGCTATGGCTACACCTTC
j_call: TRBJ1-1; clone_size: once; d_call: NA; v_call: TRBV7-9; cdr3_aa: CASSSRGADEAFF; cdr3_nt: TGTGCCAGCAGCTCCCGCGGGGCAGACGAAGCTTTCTTT
j_call: TRBJ2-6; clone_size: NA; d_call: NA; v_call: TRBV7-3; cdr3_aa: CASSLRVGVSGANVLTF; cdr3_nt: TGTGCCAGCAGCTTAAGGGTAGGGGTCTCTGGGGCCAACGTCCTGACTTTC
j_call: TRBJ2-2; clone_size: NA; d_call: TRBD1; v_call: TRBV19; cdr3_aa: CASREDRDRDDTGELFF; cdr3_nt: TGTGCCAGTAGAGAAGACCGGGACAGGGACGACACCGGGGAGCTGTTTTTT
j_call: TRBJ1-5; clone_size: NA; d_call: NA; v_call: TRBV5-1; cdr3_aa: CASSPGWSGANQPQHF; cdr3_nt: TGCGCCAGCAGCCCCGGGTGGAGTGGGGCTAATCAGCCCCAGCATTTT
j_call: TRBJ1-4; clone_size: NA; d_call: NA; v_call: TRBV9; cdr3_aa: CASSAPFHEKLFF; cdr3_nt: TGTGCCAGCAGCGCTCCATTTCATGAAAAACTGTTTTTT
j_call: TRBJ2-3; clone_size: few; d_call: TRBD2; v_call: TRBV5-1; cdr3_aa: CASRTNGGADTQYF; cdr3_nt: TGCGCCAGCAGGACGAATGGGGGGGCAGATACGCAGTATTTT
j_call: TRBJ2-3; clone_size: few; d_call: TRBD2; v_call: TRBV7-8; cdr3_aa: CASSGIAGGADTQYF; cdr3_nt: TGTGCCAGCAGCGGGATAGCGGGGGGCGCAGATACGCAGTATTTT
j_call: TRBJ2-2; clone_size: NA; d_call: NA; v_call: TRBV12-3/TRBV12-4; cdr3_aa: CASSFSPGELFF; cdr3_nt: TGTGCCAGCAGTTTCTCTCCCGGGGAGCTGTTTTTT
j_call: TRBJ2-1; clone_size: NA; d_call: NA; v_call: TRBV13; cdr3_aa: CASSLGGGEQFF; cdr3_nt: TGTGCCAGCAGCCTAGGGGGGGGTGAGCAGTTCTTC
j_call: TRBJ1-3; clone_size: NA; d_call: NA; v_call: TRBV11-3; cdr3_aa: CASSWGSGNTIYF; cdr3_nt: TGTGCCAGCAGCTGGGGCTCTGGAAACACCATATATTTT
j_call: TRBJ1-1; clone_size: NA; d_call: NA; v_call: TRBV5-8; cdr3_aa: CASSLQGYTEAFF; cdr3_nt: TGTGCCAGCAGCTTGCAGGGTTACACTGAAGCTTTCTTT
j_call: TRBJ1-3; clone_size: few; d_call: NA; v_call: TRBV5-4; cdr3_aa: CASTHRSSSGNTIYF; cdr3_nt: TGTGCCAGCACCCACAGGTCGAGCTCTGGAAACACCATATATTTT